Each of the 22 T cell receptor beta chains below was sequenced from the same sample in a study of blood T cell repertoires in COVID-19. The repertoire was sequenced with immunoSEQ multiplex PCR; TCRdb's copy has only in-frame clones and lacks some. This sample has some 48,000 clones, with over 75% found just once. Sample: peripheral blood. These receptors were taken from a man aged 50 to 59 with active COVID-19.

The CDR3 here is CATPLRQGAPSLYF. CDR3 nucleotides: TGTGCCACCCCGCTCCGACAGGGGGCTCCTTCCCTATATTTT. V and J are TRBV7-2 and TRBJ1-3; 10 bases line up with TRBD1. The CDR3 runs 14 residues. Per the germline V gene, CDR1 is SGHTA and CDR2 is FQGNSA. The V segment lost 10 bases and the J segment 14 bases; nucleotides outside the gene matches: 17.

The rearrangement joins TRBV18 to TRBJ2-3; 8 bases are a match to TRBD2. CDR1 and CDR2 from the germline V gene are KGHSH and LQKENI. The CDR3 spans 15 residues. Trimming removed 4 bases from V and 6 bases from J; junction bases left unmatched: 9. The CDR3 protein is CASSRVAGFKDTQYF. The DNA of the CDR3 is TGTGCCAGCTCACGTGTAGCGGGATTTAAGGATACGCAGTATTTT.

V and J are TRBV5-5 and TRBJ2-1; no clear D. The V and J ends lost 0 bases and 3 bases respectively, with 10 bases between them. The CDR3 is made up of 15 amino acids. Germline V gene sequence: CDR1 SGHKS, CDR2 YYEKEE (reference sequence). CDR3 loop: CASSLGGGFYNEQFF. The CDR3 DNA is TGTGCCAGCAGCTTGGGCGGCGGATTCTACAATGAGCAGTTCTTC. Looking up the rest from reference TRBV5-5 and TRBJ2-1 gives the full variable domain: DAGVTQSPTHLIKTRGQQVTLRCSPISGHKSVSWYQQVLGQGPQFIFQYYEKEERGRGNFPDRFSARQFPNYSSELNVNALLLGDSALYLCASSLGGGFYNEQFFGPGTRLTVL.

This clone was seen more than once but under ten times. The genes are TRBV5-4 and TRBJ1-2; D call uncertain. Trimming left V 1 base short and J 6 bases short, with 4 bases between. Germline CDR1 and CDR2: SGHNT and YYREEE (reference sequence). The length of the CDR3 is 11 residues. The CDR3 protein is CASSLTDGYTF. CDR3 in DNA: TGTGCCAGCAGCTTGACAGATGGCTACACCTTC.

This sequence joins TRBV15 and TRBJ2-1, with D tentatively TRBD2 (5 bases). Trimming shortened V by 0 bases and J by 0 bases, and 15 bases separated the two germline ends. This CDR3 contains 18 residues. CDR1 and CDR2 from the germline V gene are LNHNV and YYDKDF (reference sequence). CDR3 DNA: TGTGCCACCAGCAGAGAACCCGGGGTTGTAAGCTCCTACAATGAGCAGTTCTTC. It encodes CATSREPGVVSSYNEQFF.

In its sample, this clone was seen once. The rearrangement links TRBV13 to TRBJ2-7; maybe TRBD2 (6 bases). Trimming took 0 bases from V and 6 from J, leaving 18 bases between them. This CDR3 comprises 16 residues. From germline, CDR1 is PRHDT and CDR2 FYEKMQ (reference sequence). Here the CDR3 DNA reads TGTGCCAGCAGCTTAGGCCTGGCGGGGCGAGGGGCCGAGCAGTACTTC. It yields the protein CASSLGLAGRGAEQYF.

The chain employs TRBV6-4 and TRBJ2-3; D might be TRBD2 (5 bases). Germline V lookup: CDR1 MRHNA, CDR2 SNTAGT. V was shortened by 6 bases and J by 7 bases, with 17 bases between the two germline ends. The length of the CDR3 is 14 residues. In nucleotides, the CDR3 is TGTGCCAGCAGCCGCAACGCTGAGGGTTATACGCAGTATTTT. Residues: CASSRNAEGYTQYF.

V usage is TRBV6-5 and J usage is TRBJ1-1; 8 bases line up with TRBD1. This CDR3 region has 12 residues. The trim removed 7 bases at V and 10 bases at J, leaving 8 bases unmatched. Germline CDR1 MNHEY, CDR2 SVGAGI. In nucleotides, the CDR3 is TGTGCCAGCAACCTCGGACAGGGTTTAGCTTTCTTT. The encoded protein is CASNLGQGLAFF.

The V and J genes are TRBV14 and TRBJ2-7, with TRBD2 as a possible D gene (6 bases). Trimming pared 3 bases from V and 2 bases from J, leaving 11 bases between. Germline values: CDR1 SGHDN, CDR2 FVKESK. This CDR3 has 14 residues. DNA of the CDR3: TGTGCCAGCAGCCAGGGGGGAAGGCCCTACGAGCAGTACTTC. Residues: CASSQGGRPYEQYF.

In this sample, this clone turned up a few times. The rearrangement links TRBV7-9 to TRBJ2-7, with TRBD2 matching 8 bases. J gave up 4 bases and V 5 bases, and 10 bases lay outside the gene matches. The CDR3 has 15 residues. From germline, CDR1 is SEHNR and CDR2 FQNEAQ (reference sequence). The CDR3 bases are TGTGCCAGCAGCCCCCGGGGGGGGCGGCAATACGAGCAGTACGTC. Residues: CASSPRGGRQYEQYV.

V is TRBV6-6 and J is TRBJ2-7; possibly TRBD2 for D (5 bases). Germline V lookup: CDR1 MNHNY, CDR2 SVGAGI (reference sequence). V shed 10 bases and J shed 0 bases, with 16 bases lying between them. This CDR3 is built from 14 residues. CDR3 amino acids: CATERGGSSYEQYV. The CDR3 region has the DNA TGTGCCACCGAACGGGGTGGTAGCTCCTACGAGCAGTACGTC.

This rearrangement joins TRBV6-5 to TRBJ2-1, with 8 bases identical to TRBD1. The junction had 3 bases not matched to a gene; V was cut back by 2 bases and J by 6 bases. Germline V lookup: CDR1 MNHEY, CDR2 SVGAGI. The CDR3 consists of 14 residues. The CDR3 DNA is TGTGCCAGCAGTTACCTTACAGGGGGCAATGAGCAGTTCTTC. Protein sequence: CASSYLTGGNEQFF.

V gene TRBV19 combines with J gene TRBJ2-1, with a tentative D call TRBD2 (5 bases). V dropped 5 bases and J dropped 2 bases, with 13 bases sitting between them. This CDR3 has 15 residues. Germline CDR1 reads LNHDA; CDR2 reads SQIVND (reference sequence). CDR3 in amino acids: CASSPSGIPYNEQFF. CDR3 nucleotide sequence: TGTGCCAGTAGTCCATCCGGGATTCCCTACAATGAGCAGTTCTTC.

This chain uses TRBV9 with TRBJ1-4; no reliable D call. The CDR3 runs to 14 residues. Germline lookup yields CDR1 SGDLS and CDR2 YYNGEE. Trimming took off 1 base at V and 7 bases at J, with 11 bases between the two ends. CDR3 in amino acids: CASSVLKSGEKLFF. The CDR3 nucleotides read TGTGCCAGCAGCGTACTGAAGTCGGGTGAAAAACTGTTTTTT.

The chain joins TRBV9 to TRBJ1-1; 9 bases map to TRBD1. The V and J ends lost 4 bases and 11 bases, in that order; junction bases with no gene match: 27. The CDR3 has 19 amino acids. In germline, CDR1 is SGDLS, CDR2 YYNGEE. DNA for the CDR3: TGTGCCAGCAGCCCTGATCCCTCCCTGGTTACCGGGACAGGGTCGTCCGCTTTCTTT. Its translation is CASSPDPSLVTGTGSSAFF.

This chain joins TRBV29-1 and TRBJ1-3; 7 positions agree with TRBD1. This CDR3 spans 12 amino acids. V shed 6 bases and J 7 bases; nucleotides not matched to a gene: 6. Germline CDR1 reads SQVTM; CDR2 reads ANQGSEA. The DNA for the CDR3 is TGCAGCGTACTGCAGGGACAGAACACCATATATTTT. It encodes CSVLQGQNTIYF.

This clone has a single count. V and J are TRBV25-1 and TRBJ2-5, with TRBD2 identical over 11 bases. V lost 5 bases to trimming and J lost 6 bases; unmatched junction nucleotides: 8. This CDR3 has 15 amino acids. Germline V lookup: CDR1 MGHDK, CDR2 SYGVNS. The CDR3 DNA reads TGTGCCAGCAGTAATAGCGGGGGGGCGGTGAAGACCCAGTACTTC. Translated, it gives CASSNSGGAVKTQYF.

The chain combines TRBV4-2 with TRBJ1-2; TRBD1 aligns across 8 bases. The ends lost 2 bases at V and 2 bases at J; junction bases unmatched: 7. Germline values: CDR1 LGHNA, CDR2 YNFKEQ. The CDR3 totals 16 residues. CDR3 nucleotides: TGTGCCAGCAGCCAACGCCAGGGGGCGCGGAACTATGGCTACACCTTC. Protein: CASSQRQGARNYGYTF.

The chain uses TRBV9 and TRBJ2-3; maybe TRBD2 (6 bases). Germline V gives CDR1 SGDLS, CDR2 YYNGEE. The V end was cut by 0 bases, the J end by 2 bases, with 13 bases between. The CDR3 runs to 16 residues. CDR3 coding DNA: TGTGCCAGCAGCGTAGGATCGGGACTGAACACAGATACGCAGTATTTT. Its protein is CASSVGSGLNTDTQYF. Full variable domain (rest looked up from reference TRBV9 and TRBJ2-3): DSGVTQTPKHLITATGQRVTLRCSPRSGDLSVYWYQQSLDQGLQFLIQYYNGEERAKGNILERFSAQQFPDLHSELNLSSLELGDSALYFCASSVGSGLNTDTQYFGPGTRLTVL.

The V and J genes are TRBV10-3 and TRBJ1-6, with 10 bases aligning to TRBD1. Germline V gene lookup returns CDR1 ENHRY and CDR2 SYGVKD. With 6 bases clipped from V and 8 bases from J, the junction kept 4 bases outside the gene matches. This CDR3 is 14 amino acids long. The CDR3: CAIRDRGLDSPLHF. Here the CDR3 DNA reads TGTGCCATCAGGGACAGGGGGTTAGATTCACCCCTCCACTTT.

The genes are TRBV3-1 (or the pseudogene TRBV3-2) and TRBJ2-2; possible D gene TRBD2, 6 bases. With 4 bases removed from V and 7 bases from J, the gap between germline ends came to 13 bases. This CDR3 is 14 amino acids long. Germline CDR1 is LGHDT and CDR2 is YNNKEL (reference sequence). In DNA, the CDR3 is TGTGCCAGCAGCCCCGCGCGGGGTAGCGGGGAGCTGTTTTTT. It codes for CASSPARGSGELFF.

The chain has TRBV18 and TRBJ1-3; tentatively, D is TRBD1 (6 bases). Between the trimmed V and J ends, which lost 6 bases and 2 bases, there was a span of 14 bases. CDR1 KGHSH and CDR2 LQKENI come from the germline V gene. This CDR3 contains 15 residues. The CDR3 here is CASSQDRSAGNTIYF. The CDR3 nucleotides read TGTGCCAGCTCCCAAGACAGGTCCGCTGGAAACACCATATATTTT.